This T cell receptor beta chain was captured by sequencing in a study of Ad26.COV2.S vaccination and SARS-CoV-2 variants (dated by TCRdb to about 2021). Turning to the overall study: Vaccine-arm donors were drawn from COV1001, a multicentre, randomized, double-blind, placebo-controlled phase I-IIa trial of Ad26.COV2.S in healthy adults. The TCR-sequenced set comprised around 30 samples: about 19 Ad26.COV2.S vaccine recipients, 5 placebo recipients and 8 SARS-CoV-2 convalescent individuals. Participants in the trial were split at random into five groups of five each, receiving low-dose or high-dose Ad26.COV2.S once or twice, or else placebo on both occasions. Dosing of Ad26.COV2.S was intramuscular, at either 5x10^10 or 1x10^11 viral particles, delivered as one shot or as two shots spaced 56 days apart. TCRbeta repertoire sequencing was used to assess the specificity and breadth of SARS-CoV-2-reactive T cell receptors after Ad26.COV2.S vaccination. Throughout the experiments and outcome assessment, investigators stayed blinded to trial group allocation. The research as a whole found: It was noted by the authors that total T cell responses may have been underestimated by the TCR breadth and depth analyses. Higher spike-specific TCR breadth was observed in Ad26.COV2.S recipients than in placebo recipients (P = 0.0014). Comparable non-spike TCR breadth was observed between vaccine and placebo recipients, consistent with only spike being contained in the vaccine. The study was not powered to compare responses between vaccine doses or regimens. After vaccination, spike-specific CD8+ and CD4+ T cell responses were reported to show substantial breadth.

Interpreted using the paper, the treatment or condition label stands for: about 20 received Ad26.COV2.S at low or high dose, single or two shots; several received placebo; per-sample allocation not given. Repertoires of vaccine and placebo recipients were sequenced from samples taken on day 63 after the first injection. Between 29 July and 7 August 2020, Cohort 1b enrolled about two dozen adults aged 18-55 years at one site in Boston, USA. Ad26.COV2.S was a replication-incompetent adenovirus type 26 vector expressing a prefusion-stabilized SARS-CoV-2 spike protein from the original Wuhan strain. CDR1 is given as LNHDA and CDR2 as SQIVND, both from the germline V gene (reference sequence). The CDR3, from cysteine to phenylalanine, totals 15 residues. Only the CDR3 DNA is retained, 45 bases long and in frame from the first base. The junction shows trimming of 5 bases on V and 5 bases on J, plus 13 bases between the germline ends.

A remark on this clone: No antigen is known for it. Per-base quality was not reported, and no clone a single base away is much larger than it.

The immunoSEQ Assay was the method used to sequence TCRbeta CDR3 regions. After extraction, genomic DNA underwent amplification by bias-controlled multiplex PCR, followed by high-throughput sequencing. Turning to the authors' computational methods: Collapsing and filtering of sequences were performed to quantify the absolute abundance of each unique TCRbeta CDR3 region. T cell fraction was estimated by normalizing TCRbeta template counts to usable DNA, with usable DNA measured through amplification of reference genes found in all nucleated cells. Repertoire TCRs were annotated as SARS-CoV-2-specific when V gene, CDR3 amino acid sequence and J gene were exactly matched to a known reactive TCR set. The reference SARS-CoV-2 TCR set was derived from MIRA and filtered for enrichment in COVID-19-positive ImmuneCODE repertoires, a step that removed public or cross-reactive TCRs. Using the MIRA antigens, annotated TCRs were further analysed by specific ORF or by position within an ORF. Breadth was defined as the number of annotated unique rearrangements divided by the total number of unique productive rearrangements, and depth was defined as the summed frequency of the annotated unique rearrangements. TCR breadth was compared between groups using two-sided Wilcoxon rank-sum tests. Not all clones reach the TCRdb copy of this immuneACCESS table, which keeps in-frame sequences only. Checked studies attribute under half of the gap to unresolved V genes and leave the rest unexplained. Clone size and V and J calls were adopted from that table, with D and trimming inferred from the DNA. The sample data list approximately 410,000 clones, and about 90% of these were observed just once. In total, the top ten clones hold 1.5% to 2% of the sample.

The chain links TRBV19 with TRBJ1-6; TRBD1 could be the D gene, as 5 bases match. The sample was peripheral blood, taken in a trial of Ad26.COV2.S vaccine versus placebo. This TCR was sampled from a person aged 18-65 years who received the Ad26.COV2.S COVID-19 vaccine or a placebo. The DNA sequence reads TGTGCCAGTAGTTCCCAGGGAGGTAATAATTCACCCCTCCACTTT. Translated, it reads CASSSQGGNNSPLHF. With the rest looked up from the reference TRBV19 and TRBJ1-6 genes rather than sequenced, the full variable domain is DGGITQSPKYLFRKEGQNVTLSCEQNLNHDAMYWYRQDPGQGLRLIYYSQIVNDFQKGDIAEGYSVSREKKESFPLTVTSAQKNPTAFYLCASSSQGGNNSPLHFGNGTRLTVT.